Below are 23 T cell receptor beta chains sequenced from a single sample in a study of OX40 agonist ivuxolimab in advanced cancers. Measured with immunoSEQ multiplex PCR; TCRdb has only the in-frame clones, and not every one. The sample includes approximately 74,000 clones, approximately 90% of them seen just once. The starting material was CD4+ or CD8+ T cells sorted from blood, obtained in a trial of the OX40 agonist ivuxolimab. Receptors originate from an adult with an advanced solid tumor such as melanoma, head and neck, liver or kidney cancer.

The V call is TRBV7-5, the J call TRBJ1-5; TRBD1 is the table's D call, not checked against the DNA. TRBV7-5 is labeled a pseudogene. The CDR3 length is 13 residues. CDR3: CARQGGPGQPQHF. The CDR3 nucleotides read TGTGCCCGACAGGGAGGTCCCGGTCAGCCCCAGCATTTT.

This sequence joins TRBV18 and TRBJ2-3; TRBD1 aligns across 7 bases. Trimming at V came to 4 bases and at J to 2 bases, leaving 6 bases not matched to a gene. Germline lookup yields CDR1 KGHSH and CDR2 LQKENI. This CDR3 region has 15 residues. The CDR3 nucleotides read TGTGCCAGCTCACTCGGGACAGTAAACACAGATACGCAGTATTTT. Translating gives CASSLGTVNTDTQYF.

This clone was seen a single time. The V gene is TRBV28, the J gene TRBJ1-6; possible D gene TRBD1, 5 bases. CDR3 size: 16 residues. The germline V gene encodes CDR1 MDHEN and CDR2 SYDVKM. With 4 bases removed from V and 7 bases from J, the gap between germline ends came to 17 bases. Here the CDR3 reads CASSYPYQGGNSPLHF. The CDR3 DNA is TGTGCCAGCAGTTACCCCTACCAGGGAGGGAATTCACCCCTCCACTTT.

V and J are TRBV29-1 and TRBJ2-3; tentative D call: TRBD2 (5 bases). Germline-derived CDR1 and CDR2 are SQVTM and ANQGSEA. The CDR3 extends over 13 amino acids. V lost 4 bases to trimming and J lost 2 bases, with 10 bases between them. The CDR3 spells CSVAEALTDTQYF. CDR3 DNA sequence: TGCAGCGTTGCGGAGGCACTCACAGATACGCAGTATTTT.

This chain connects TRBV7-2 to TRBJ2-3; the D is unclear. The CDR3 runs 12 residues. The germline V and J ends were trimmed by 4 bases and 6 bases, with 8 bases remaining between them. Germline lookup yields CDR1 SGHTA and CDR2 FQGNSA. CDR3 bases: TGTGCCAGCAGCTCCCGTGGGGATACGCAGTATTTT. Protein sequence: CASSSRGDTQYF.

The chain joins TRBV5-1 to TRBJ2-1, with 7 bases identical to TRBD1. This CDR3 comprises 14 residues. V gave up 5 bases and J gave up 5 bases; unmatched junction bases: 7. Germline CDR1 and CDR2: SGHRS and YFSETQ. The CDR3 region has the DNA TGCGCCAGCAGGACCGGGACAGAAAACAATGAGCAGTTCTTC. Translated, it gives CASRTGTENNEQFF.

This clone was found once. This chain links TRBV30 with TRBJ2-5; 7 nucleotides match TRBD1. The V segment lost 5 bases and the J segment 7 bases; nucleotides outside the gene matches: 10. This CDR3 region has 13 residues. Looked up from germline, CDR1 is GTSNPN and CDR2 is SVGIG (reference sequence). The DNA of the CDR3 is TGTGCCTGGGGTCACACAGGGGCTGGGACCCAGTACTTC. Translating it yields CAWGHTGAGTQYF.

The chain couples TRBV27 to TRBJ2-5; TRBD2 is a possible D gene (6 bases). The germline gives CDR1 MNHEY, CDR2 SMNVEV (reference sequence). The CDR3 covers 14 residues. Deletions cut 6 bases from V and 1 base from J, with 12 bases between. CDR3 DNA: TGTGCCAGCAGGTGGCGGGGTACCCAAGAGACCCAGTACTTC. Translated: CASRWRGTQETQYF.

The genes are TRBV7-2 and TRBJ2-5; the match to TRBD2 covers 7 bases. The CDR3 spans 14 residues. V was clipped by 5 bases and J by 7 bases; unmatched bases: 10. Germline loops: CDR1 SGHTA, CDR2 FQGNSA. The CDR3 nucleotides are TGTGCCAGCAGCCTGGGAGGGACCTCCGGGACCCAGTACTTC. It encodes CASSLGGTSGTQYF.

The V gene is TRBV11-2, the J gene TRBJ1-2; no clear D gene. Trimming cost V 5 bases and J 4 bases, with 14 bases left between them. This CDR3 has 14 residues. Looked up from germline, CDR1 is SGHAT and CDR2 is FQNNGV. CDR3 amino acids: CASSTPRVGYGYTF. The CDR3 DNA is TGTGCCAGCAGCACCCCTCGGGTTGGCTATGGCTACACCTTC.

CDR3 nucleotides: TGCGCCAGCAGCGCGGGACAGAACACTGAAGCTTTCTTT. Its protein product is CASSAGQNTEAFF. The chain joins TRBV5-1 to TRBJ1-1, with D perhaps matching TRBD1 (6 bases). Between the trimmed V and J ends, which lost 4 bases and 1 base, there was a span of 8 bases. Germline loops: CDR1 SGHRS, CDR2 YFSETQ. The length of the CDR3 is 13 residues.

The V call is TRBV7-2, the J call TRBJ1-2; no reliable D call. CDR3 length equals 14 residues. V lost 6 bases, J lost 3 bases, and 14 bases lay in between. Germline CDR1 and CDR2: SGHTA and FQGNSA. The CDR3 loop is CASSPGGGDYGYTF. As DNA, the CDR3 is TGTGCCAGCAGTCCGGGCGGCGGTGACTATGGCTACACCTTC. Full variable domain (outside the CDR3, taken from reference TRBV7-2 and TRBJ1-2): GAGVSQSPSNKVTEKGKDVELRCDPISGHTALYWYRQSLGQGLEFLIYFQGNSAPDKSGLPSDRFSAERTGGSVSTLTIQRTQQEDSAVYLCASSPGGGDYGYTFGSGTRLTVV.

The chain combines TRBV5-4 with TRBJ1-2; D remains ambiguous. The length of the CDR3 is 13 residues. V shed 4 bases and J shed 2 bases, with 9 bases lying between them. Germline loops: CDR1 SGHNT, CDR2 YYREEE (reference sequence). Written as DNA, the CDR3 is TGTGCCAGCAGCCCCGCCGGGAACTATGGCTACACCTTC. This encodes CASSPAGNYGYTF. The complete variable domain, with remaining parts taken from reference TRBV5-4 and TRBJ1-2, reads ETGVTQSPTHLIKTRGQQVTLRCSSQSGHNTVSWYQQALGQGPQFIFQYYREEENGRGNFPPRFSGLQFPNYSSELNVNALELDDSALYLCASSPAGNYGYTFGSGTRLTVV.

The chain carries TRBV7-3 and TRBJ2-3; 7 positions agree with TRBD1. The CDR3 has 13 amino acids. After removal of 2 bases from V and 6 bases from J, the junction contained 2 bases not matched to a gene. Germline loops: CDR1 SGHTA, CDR2 FQGTGA. CDR3 DNA sequence: TGTGCCAGCAGCTTAGACAGGGAGGATACGCAGTATTTT. It codes for CASSLDREDTQYF.

This clone was found a few times. V is TRBV28 and J is TRBJ2-7; 8 nucleotides line up with TRBD1. The germline V gene encodes CDR1 MDHEN and CDR2 SYDVKM. The CDR3 runs to 16 residues. The trim removed 2 bases at V and 2 bases at J, leaving 8 bases unmatched. CDR3 loop: CASSLIAPGQAYEQYF. DNA of the CDR3: TGTGCCAGCAGTTTAATAGCCCCGGGACAGGCCTACGAGCAGTACTTC. The full variable domain, in which reference TRBV28 and TRBJ2-7 provide the parts outside the CDR3, is DVKVTQSSRYLVKRTGEKVFLECVQDMDHENMFWYRQDPGLGLRLIYFSYDVKMKEKGDIPEGYSVSREKKERFSLILESASTNQTSMYLCASSLIAPGQAYEQYFGPGTRLTVT.

DNA of the CDR3: TGTGCCAGCAGCTCGGACGGAGGAGAGACCCAGTACTTC. Its protein is CASSSDGGETQYF. This chain connects TRBV7-2 to TRBJ2-5; a weak D match, TRBD2 (5 bases). CDR1 and CDR2 from the germline V gene are SGHTA and FQGNSA. This CDR3 has 13 amino acids. Deletions cut 4 bases from V and 4 bases from J, with 10 bases between.

The chain combines TRBV7-8 with TRBJ2-7, with D perhaps TRBD2 (5 bases). The V and J ends lost 6 bases and 3 bases respectively, with 12 bases between them. Germline CDR1 reads SGHVS; CDR2 reads FQNEAQ. This CDR3 is built from 13 residues. For the CDR3, the DNA is TGTGCCAGCAGTCGGACTGAGCTCTACGAGCAGTACTTC. Its protein is CASSRTELYEQYF.

The rearrangement links TRBV6-4 to TRBJ1-4; no clear D. V was clipped by 3 bases and J by 8 bases, with 10 bases between them. The V gene's germline CDR1 is MRHNA and CDR2 SNTAGT. CDR3 length equals 13 residues. The CDR3 DNA is TGTGCCAGCAGTGAGGAAAGAGGGGAAAAACTGTTTTTT. Protein product: CASSEERGEKLFF.

The V gene is TRBV5-1, the J gene TRBJ2-3; 12 bases line up with TRBD2. The CDR3 has 16 amino acids. Losses at the gene ends were 0 bases for V and 3 bases for J; bases not matched to a gene: 2. The germline V gene encodes CDR1 SGHRS and CDR2 YFSETQ. The CDR3 sequence is CASSLGGTSGTDTQYF. As DNA, the CDR3 is TGCGCCAGCAGCTTGGGAGGGACTAGCGGGACAGATACGCAGTATTTT.

The rearrangement joins TRBV27 to TRBJ2-3; the D is unclear. The CDR3 spans 13 residues. V lost 2 bases to trimming and J lost 6 bases, with 9 bases between them. CDR1 and CDR2 (germline): MNHEY, SMNVEV (reference sequence). CDR3 coding DNA: TGTGCCAGCAGTTTAAGGGTGCGGGATACGCAGTATTTT. It translates to CASSLRVRDTQYF.

This chain connects TRBV19 to TRBJ2-1; 14 bases map to TRBD2. The germline V gene has CDR1 LNHDA and CDR2 SQIVND (reference sequence). V lost 6 bases to trimming and J lost 6 bases; unmatched junction nucleotides: 7. The CDR3 length is 16 residues. The CDR3 spells CASRLGGLAGVNEQFF. The CDR3 DNA is TGTGCCAGTAGATTAGGGGGACTAGCGGGAGTCAATGAGCAGTTCTTC.

The rearrangement joins TRBV6-5 to TRBJ1-2; tentative D call: TRBD1 (5 bases). Germline values: CDR1 MNHEY, CDR2 SVGAGI. The CDR3 extends over 13 amino acids. The ends were cut back, 6 bases at V and 8 bases at J, with 16 bases in the middle. The CDR3 sequence: CASRSGTRRGYTF. The CDR3 DNA reads as TGTGCCAGCAGGTCCGGGACCAGACGGGGCTACACCTTC.

The genes are TRBV5-6 and TRBJ2-3; D may correspond to TRBD1 or TRBD2 (5 bases each). Trimming removed 5 bases at V and 2 bases at J, with 18 bases between. Germline CDR1 SGHDT, CDR2 YYEEEE. CDR3 length: 16 amino acids. CDR3 loop: CASSRDRQRLTDTQYF. The CDR3, as DNA: TGTGCCAGCAGTAGGGACCGACAGCGACTCACAGATACGCAGTATTTT. The complete variable domain, with remaining parts taken from reference TRBV5-6 and TRBJ2-3, reads DAGVTQSPTHLIKTRGQQVTLRCSPKSGHDTVSWYQQALGQGPQFIFQYYEEEERQRGNFPDRFSGHQFPNYSSELNVNALLLGDSALYLCASSRDRQRLTDTQYFGPGTRLTVL.